The 14 T cell receptor beta chains reported below all come from one sample, sequenced in a study of T cells in women clearing cervical HPV infection. Profiling relied on immunoSEQ multiplex PCR, and the TCRdb table lists in-frame clones only, not all of them. Found here are 30,000 or so clones; the top ten clones hold around 8.4%. The source material was blood buffy coat. These receptors all come from a woman aged 18 to 75 with a cervical HPV16 infection that either progressed to CIN3+ or cleared (not recorded which).

The CDR3 loop reads CASSPIRGALYGQYF. The CDR3 bases that were read are TGTGCCAGCAGTCCCATTCGGGGGGCCCTATATGGT. The V gene is TRBV6-2 or TRBV6-3, the J gene TRBJ2-4; D possibly corresponds to TRBD2 (7 bases). The read terminates 3 residues ahead of where the CDR3 ends, so the germline J gene completes it. The CDR3 sequence is 15 residues long. Germline V lookup: CDR1 MNHEY, CDR2 SVGEGT.

In regard to this clone: The DNA ends 3 residues before the CDR3 does, and the rest of the CDR3 is filled in from the germline J gene. The chain combines TRBV2 with TRBJ2-5; 7 nucleotides align to TRBD2. This CDR3 has 14 amino acids. The V and J ends lost 8 bases and 2 bases, in that order; junction bases with no gene match: 8. From germline, CDR1 is SNHLY and CDR2 FYNNEI. The CDR3 DNA, read in part, is TGTGCCAGCGCCCAACTAGCGCCTCAAGAGACC. Translation gives CASAQLAPQET. The CDR3 as a whole reads CASAQLAPQETQYF.

Worth noting for this clone: An end of the junction does not agree with germline; a read error may underlie this. The sequenced fragment ends 3 residues before the CDR3 boundary, so the rest is inferred from the germline J gene. J is TRBJ2-3 and V is TRBV7-9, with 9 bases identical to TRBD2. The germline V gene has CDR1 SEHNR and CDR2 FQNEAQ (reference sequence). There are 15 residues in the CDR3. CDR3 bases read: TGTGCCAGCAGCCTAGCGGGGACTAGCACAGATACG. Its protein is CASSLAGTSTDT. The full CDR3 sequence reads CASSLAGTSTDTQYF.

Comment on this clone: The CDR3 end lies 3 residues beyond the end of the read and is filled in from the germline J gene. The chain links TRBV28 to TRBJ2-1, with a weak D call TRBD1 (7 bases). Trimming shortened V by 3 bases and J by 5 bases, and 11 bases separated the two germline ends. Germline values: CDR1 MDHEN, CDR2 SYDVKM. The CDR3 is made up of 14 amino acids. CDR3: CASSLSGGNNEQFF. The DNA read from the CDR3 is TGTGCCAGCAGTTTGTCAGGGGGGAACAATGAG.

About this clone: The CDR3 is cut off 3 residues early in the read; its end comes from the germline J gene. V gene TRBV29-1 combines with J gene TRBJ1-5; no reliable D call. This CDR3 contains 13 residues. Trimming shortened V by 2 bases and J by 0 bases, and 5 bases separated the two germline ends. The germline V gene encodes CDR1 SQVTM and CDR2 ANQGSEA. The CDR3 protein is CSVELSSNQPQHF. The DNA read from the CDR3 is TGCAGCGTTGAACTCAGTAGCAATCAGCCC.

A remark on this clone: The read gets to within 3 residues of the CDR3 end, and the germline J gene fills in the rest. The V gene is TRBV28, the J gene TRBJ1-5; no clear D gene. Trimming pared 3 bases from V and 3 bases from J, leaving 15 bases between. The CDR3 runs to 16 residues. Germline loops: CDR1 MDHEN, CDR2 SYDVKM. The CDR3 here is CASSFSAGSYNQPQHF. CDR3 DNA, as far as it was read: TGTGCCAGCAGTTTCTCCGCGGGGTCGTACAATCAGCCC.

A word on this clone: Read coverage stops 3 residues before the CDR3 terminus; the germline J gene supplies the remainder. The chain employs TRBV20-1 and TRBJ1-5; D possibly corresponds to TRBD1 (5 bases). Germline CDR1 reads DFQATT; CDR2 reads SNEGSKA (reference sequence). V lost 6 bases and J 2 bases, leaving 14 bases between the germline ends. The length of the CDR3 is 14 residues. The CDR3 here is CSAFQGGGNQPQHF. The DNA read from the CDR3 is TGCAGTGCATTTCAGGGCGGCGGCAATCAGCCC.

About this clone itself: The read gets to within 3 residues of the CDR3 end, and the germline J gene fills in the rest. The J gene is TRBJ1-2, the V gene TRBV20-1; no reliable D call. In germline, CDR1 is DFQATT, CDR2 SNEGSKA (reference sequence). The CDR3 consists of 14 residues. V lost 4 bases to trimming and J lost 0 bases, with 12 bases between them. The CDR3 sequence is CSAKPYSSNYGYTF. The DNA read from the CDR3 is TGCAGTGCTAAGCCCTACAGTTCTAACTATGGC.

For this clone: The CDR3 end falls 3 residues outside the read, so it is completed with the germline J gene. The V gene is TRBV3-1 (or the pseudogene TRBV3-2), the J gene TRBJ2-5; 9 nucleotides line up with TRBD2. Looked up from germline, CDR1 is LGHDT and CDR2 is YNNKEL (reference sequence). J gave up 4 bases and V 0 bases, and 12 bases lay outside the gene matches. The CDR3 consists of 18 residues. The sequenced CDR3 bases are TGTGCCAGCAGCCAAGATCTGGGCGGGGGGGCCGGTCGAGAGACC. Protein: CASSQDLGGGAGRET. The whole CDR3 protein reads CASSQDLGGGAGRETQYF.

Remarks on this clone: The CDR3 end lies 3 residues beyond the end of the read and is filled in from the germline J gene. The rearrangement links TRBV7-9 to TRBJ1-4; D remains ambiguous. The CDR3 has 13 amino acids. V lost 4 bases and J 3 bases, leaving 6 bases between the germline ends. CDR1 and CDR2 from the germline V gene are SEHNR and FQNEAQ (reference sequence). The CDR3 sequence is CASSSLSNEKLFF. The part of the CDR3 DNA that was read is TGTGCCAGCAGCTCCTTATCTAATGAAAAA.

In the case of this clone: The missing CDR3 end, 3 residues past where the read stops, is filled in from the germline J gene. J is TRBJ2-1 and V is TRBV7-3; possible D gene TRBD2, 5 bases. Germline V lookup: CDR1 SGHTA, CDR2 FQGTGA. The CDR3 consists of 15 residues. The V and J ends lost 5 bases and 5 bases respectively, with 16 bases between them. The CDR3 sequence is CASSPAGESHNEQFF. The sequenced part of the CDR3 DNA is TGTGCCAGCAGCCCCGCCGGGGAGTCTCACAATGAG.

The CDR3 sequence is CSARDRLAGDEQFF. The CDR3 DNA, read in part, is TGCAGTGCTAGAGATCGTCTGGCGGGGGATGAG. This chain uses TRBV20-1 with TRBJ2-1; TRBD2 aligns across 7 bases. Read data end 3 residues before the CDR3 end; the end is taken from the germline J gene. Trimming cost V 0 bases and J 8 bases; bases outside gene matches: 7. The germline V gene encodes CDR1 DFQATT and CDR2 SNEGSKA (reference sequence). This CDR3 comprises 14 residues.

CDR3 DNA, as far as it was read: TGTGCCAGCAGCTTCCTCACGACAGGGACGGGCACAGATACG. As protein: CASSFLTTGTGTDT. The entire CDR3 protein reads CASSFLTTGTGTDTQYF. This chain uses TRBV7-6 with TRBJ2-3; 7 nucleotides align to TRBD1. The CDR3 end is not reached by the read, which stops 3 residues before it; the germline J gene fills it in. V shed 3 bases, J shed 1 base, and the junction held 10 bases outside the gene matches. Germline V lookup: CDR1 SGHVS, CDR2 FNYEAQ. The CDR3 consists of 17 residues.

Points on this clone: The read terminates 3 residues ahead of where the CDR3 ends, so the germline J gene completes it. The V and J genes are TRBV20-1 and TRBJ1-3, with 9 bases lining up with TRBD1. V lost 2 bases to trimming and J lost 4 bases; unmatched junction nucleotides: 9. The CDR3 is 16 residues long. Germline CDR1 DFQATT, CDR2 SNEGSKA (reference sequence). This CDR3 reads CSARHPGQGDGNTIYF. The part of the CDR3 DNA that was read is TGCAGTGCTAGACACCCGGGACAGGGAGACGGAAACACC.